This passage covers 3 T cell receptor beta chains from one sample sequenced in a study of identical twins. TCRdb re-derived calls from the 5' RACE reads in MiXCR, one entry per CDR3 protein. The sample records around 470,000 distinct CDR3 sequences, 13% to 15% being singletons. These data also featured in a second study, about yellow fever vaccine responses in identical twins.

The source material was CD4+ T cells sorted from blood. These receptor sequences come from a woman aged 18-35 years in good health.

V and J are TRBV2 and TRBJ2-3; D is unresolved. Germline V gene lookup returns CDR1 SNHLY and CDR2 FYNNEI. The CDR3 contains 15 residues. V was cut by 4 bases and J by 1 base, with 12 bases left in between. CDR3 residues: CASSVQSVGTDTQYF. DNA for the CDR3: TGTGCCAGCAGTGTACAGAGTGTAGGCACAGATACGCAGTATTTT.

This clonotype appeared a few times. V usage is TRBV3-1 and J usage is TRBJ2-3; 8 bases map to TRBD2. Germline CDR1 LGHDT, CDR2 YNNKEL (reference sequence). Trimming at V came to 4 bases and at J to 0 bases, leaving 12 bases not matched to a gene. This CDR3 spans 18 amino acids. In nucleotides, the CDR3 is TGTGCCAGCAGCCCTCCCGGGGGGGCTACAGCTAGCACAGATACGCAGTATTTT. It specifies CASSPPGGATASTDTQYF.

The chain is built from TRBV2 and TRBJ2-5; a possible D gene is TRBD2 (5 bases). CDR3 length equals 18 residues. In germline, CDR1 is SNHLY, CDR2 FYNNEI. Trimming cost V 0 bases and J 5 bases, with 22 bases left between them. The CDR3 region has the DNA TGTGCCAGCAGTGAAGCCCGCCCAAGGGAGTCTGATAAGGAGACCCAGTACTTC. This encodes CASSEARPRESDKETQYF. Complete variable domain (other parts from reference TRBV2 and TRBJ2-5): EPEVTQTPSHQVTQMGQEVILRCVPISNHLYFYWYRQILGQKVEFLVSFYNNEISEKSEIFDDQFSVERPDGSNFTLKIRSTKLEDSAMYFCASSEARPRESDKETQYFGPGTRLLVL.